Listed here are 9 T cell receptor beta chains from one sample, sequenced in a study of technical replicates of blood from several donors. Profiled with immunoSEQ multiplex PCR; TCRdb holds only in-frame clones, not every one. The sample carries approximately 82,000 clones, roughly 95% recorded once. Sequenced material: T cells isolated from PBMCs. The source of these receptors is a human donor in good health.

The gene calls are TRBV5-3 and TRBJ2-2; TRBD1 matches at 7 bases. TRBV5-3 is known as an ORF, though its function is uncertain. The CDR3 covers 18 residues. V shed 4 bases and J 5 bases; nucleotides not matched to a gene: 17. This CDR3 is CARSLPRVTGKSTGELFF. DNA of the CDR3: TGTGCCAGAAGCCTACCGCGGGTGACAGGGAAGTCGACCGGGGAGCTGTTTTTT.

J is TRBJ2-3 and V is TRBV18, with TRBD2 matching over 8 bases. Germline assignment: CDR1 KGHSH and CDR2 LQKENI. V shed 1 base, J shed 6 bases, and the junction held 3 bases outside the gene matches. The CDR3 is 14 residues long. CDR3 amino acids: CASSPQRELDTQYF. The CDR3 coding sequence is TGTGCCAGCTCACCACAGCGGGAGCTTGATACGCAGTATTTT.

In its sample, this clone was seen once. The chain is built from TRBV9 and TRBJ2-7, with TRBD2 matching 11 bases. Germline V lookup: CDR1 SGDLS, CDR2 YYNGEE. V lost 4 bases and J lost 5; bases outside the gene matches: 11. This CDR3 region has 16 residues. Here the CDR3 reads CASSYEDLAGGDEQYF. CDR3 coding DNA: TGTGCCAGCAGCTACGAGGACTTAGCGGGAGGGGACGAGCAGTACTTC.

This clone occurred once. J is TRBJ2-3 and V is TRBV19, with 12 bases matching TRBD2. The CDR3 loop spans 13 amino acids. Per the germline V gene, CDR1 is LNHDA and CDR2 is SQIVND (reference sequence). Trimming at V came to 10 bases and at J to 4 bases, leaving 3 bases not matched to a gene. Here the CDR3 reads CATLAGGPDTQYF. As DNA, the CDR3 is TGTGCCACCCTAGCGGGAGGGCCAGATACGCAGTATTTT.

V is TRBV7-9 and J is TRBJ1-1; D gene unclear. Per the germline V gene, CDR1 is SEHNR and CDR2 is FQNEAQ (reference sequence). V was cut by 5 bases and J by 0 bases, with 13 bases left in between. This CDR3 has 15 amino acids. The CDR3 loop is CASSPIRRLNTEAFF. The CDR3 nucleotides are TGTGCCAGCAGCCCCATCCGGAGGCTGAACACTGAAGCTTTCTTT. Filled out from reference TRBV7-9 and TRBJ1-1, the complete variable domain reads DTGVSQNPRHKITKRGQNVTFRCDPISEHNRLYWYRQTLGQGPEFLTYFQNEAQLEKSRLLSDRFSAERPKGSFSTLEIQRTEQGDSAMYLCASSPIRRLNTEAFFGQGTRLTVV.

The chain is built from TRBV4-2 and TRBJ2-2, with a possible D match to TRBD1 (5 bases). The CDR3 is 15 residues long. Germline CDR1 and CDR2: LGHNA and YNFKEQ. V dropped 1 base and J dropped 1 base, with 7 bases sitting between them. In DNA, the CDR3 is TGTGCCAGCAGCCAAGTCACAGGGAACACCGGGGAGCTGTTTTTT. This encodes CASSQVTGNTGELFF.

The CDR3 here is CASSQSEAGGTNYGYTF. In nucleotides, the CDR3 is TGCGCCAGCAGCCAAAGCGAGGCCGGGGGAACTAACTATGGCTACACCTTC. The chain joins TRBV4-1 to TRBJ1-2, with D possibly matching TRBD1 (5 bases). Trimming removed 2 bases from V and 0 bases from J, with 16 bases in between. This CDR3 region has 17 residues. Germline lookup yields CDR1 MGHRA and CDR2 YSYEKL.

The chain is built from TRBV6-1 and TRBJ1-1; the match to TRBD1 covers 8 bases. The CDR3 length is 13 residues. Looked up from germline, CDR1 is MNHNS and CDR2 is SASEGT. J was trimmed by 6 bases and V by 4 bases; bases with no gene match: 4. The CDR3, as DNA: TGTGCCAGCAGTGGCAGGGGGCGCGCTGAAGCTTTCTTT. It translates to CASSGRGRAEAFF.

This chain uses TRBV18 with TRBJ1-2; D gene ambiguous. The germline V gene has CDR1 KGHSH and CDR2 LQKENI. V was pared by 3 bases and J by 1 base, with 12 bases between. The CDR3 is made up of 15 amino acids. CDR3 in amino acids: CASSPIFDYNYGYTF. CDR3 sequence (DNA): TGTGCCAGCTCACCGATATTTGACTATAACTATGGCTACACCTTC.